This TCR beta chain was sequenced during a study of PD-L1 blockade in urothelial cancer. For the study at large: In the patient group, about 90% of the roughly 29 were males with bladder-origin urothelial cancer. Researchers looked at the blood 3 weeks (second dose) and 6 weeks after treatment began.

TCRdb's copy holds only in-frame clones and misses some; the assay was immunoSEQ multiplex PCR. This sample has 50,000 or so clones, with around 84% found just once. Study findings and constraints: Pretreatment clonality of the blood TCR repertoire below the median was predictive of superior survival.

The time point here: pretreatment peripheral blood. Germline V CDR1 and CDR2: SGHRS, YFSETQ. V was trimmed by 3 bases and J by 3 bases, leaving 13 bases between them. This CDR3 has 14 amino acids. Worth noting for this clone: Its target is unknown.

Material: PBMCs, obtained around atezolizumab (anti-PD-L1) treatment. The source is a man aged 70 or older with urothelial cancer. V and J are TRBV5-1 and TRBJ2-7; D is ambiguous. DNA for the CDR3: TGCGCCAGCAGCTCTGGTCCAGATCGCTACGAGCAGTACTTC. Encoded protein: CASSSGPDRYEQYF.